This T cell receptor beta chain came from a study of PD-1 blockade in mismatch repair-deficient tumors. Time point reported: approximately ten-day in vitro stimulation with candidate neoantigen peptide 4. A few pembrolizumab responders had their TCRs sequenced. Each of seven or eight ELISpot-reactive candidate peptides was used for 10-day stimulation. V trimming: 2 bases; J trimming: 5 bases; junction bases outside the gene matches: 7. Germline V lookup: CDR1 MNHEY, CDR2 SMNVEV (reference sequence). The CDR3 contains 15 residues. Only in-frame clones appear in the TCRdb table, and some are missing; sequencing was by immunoSEQ multiplex PCR. The repertoire holds 14,000 or so clones, with about 85% as singletons. About this clone: The target antigen is unknown.

Source: cells cultured in vitro, taken from a patient treated with pembrolizumab. The chain links TRBV27 to TRBJ2-7; 9 bases agree with TRBD2. The TCR originated in an adult with mismatch repair-deficient cancer. CDR3 protein: CASSLAGGLINEQYF. The CDR3 DNA reads as TGTGCCAGCAGTTTAGCGGGAGGGCTGATAAACGAGCAGTACTTC.